Presented here are 4 T cell receptor beta chains from one specimen sequenced in a study of blood T cell repertoires in COVID-19. TCRdb keeps only in-frame clones here, not all; method: immunoSEQ multiplex PCR. The table lists about 390,000 clones, about 87% of them singletons. Sequenced input: peripheral blood. The receptors originated from a woman in her sixties or seventies with COVID-19, enrolled during active disease.

The chain is built from TRBV30 and TRBJ1-1, with D possibly being TRBD1 (5 bases). V was pared by 5 bases and J by 0 bases, with 7 bases between. This CDR3 is built from 12 residues. Germline V lookup: CDR1 GTSNPN, CDR2 SVGIG (reference sequence). The CDR3, as DNA: TGTGCCTGGCACAGGATGAACACTGAAGCTTTCTTT. This translates into CAWHRMNTEAFF.

The chain uses TRBV18 and TRBJ2-3, with 10 bases matching TRBD1. Germline CDR1 and CDR2: KGHSH and LQKENI. The junction had 4 bases not matched to a gene; V was cut back by 2 bases and J by 2 bases. This CDR3 is 16 amino acids long. The CDR3 loop is CASSPGTGEITDTQYF. The CDR3 DNA is TGTGCCAGCTCACCAGGGACAGGGGAGATCACAGATACGCAGTATTTT.

V usage is TRBV4-1 and J usage is TRBJ2-3; tentative D call: TRBD2 (6 bases). The germline V and J ends were trimmed by 0 bases and 0 bases, with 10 bases remaining between them. Germline CDR1 and CDR2: MGHRA and YSYEKL. The length of the CDR3 is 16 residues. CDR3 nucleotide sequence: TGCGCCAGCAGCCAAGAGTGGGCGGGGAGCACAGATACGCAGTATTTT. Amino acid sequence: CASSQEWAGSTDTQYF.

The rearrangement uses TRBV29-1 and TRBJ1-2, with a possible D match to TRBD1 (6 bases). The CDR3 totals 13 residues. The V and J ends lost 0 bases and 8 bases respectively, with 13 bases between them. CDR1 is SQVTM, CDR2 ANQGSEA, per germline. This CDR3 reads CSVEDTGLGGYTF. The CDR3, as DNA: TGCAGCGTTGAAGATACAGGGCTGGGGGGCTACACCTTC.